This T cell receptor (beta chain) appears in the sequencing data of a study of vaccination and CD4 T cells after COVID-19. On this clonotype itself: Its antigen is currently unknown.

Indicated treatment: roughly 10-day PBMC culture with coronavirus spike peptide pools or control peptides (ViraFEST assay). Cultured CD4+ T-cell DNA underwent Oncomine TCR Beta short-read sequencing. One entry per CDR3 protein results from TCRdb running MiXCR on the PCR reads. The sample holds roughly 12,000 distinct CDR3 sequences, roughly 55% seen once. CDR3 length: 16 amino acids. V shed 2 bases and J 8 bases; nucleotides not matched to a gene: 10. Germline CDR1 is ENHRY and CDR2 is SYGVKD. The chain has TRBV10-3 and TRBJ2-1, with 9 positions matching TRBD1. This TCR derives from a human donor who had recovered from COVID-19. Sample: CD4+ T cells from blood, cultured in vitro. CDR3 residues: CAISEPGQGGWDEQFF. The CDR3 DNA reads TGTGCCATCAGTGAGCCGGGACAGGGTGGGTGGGATGAGCAGTTCTTC.